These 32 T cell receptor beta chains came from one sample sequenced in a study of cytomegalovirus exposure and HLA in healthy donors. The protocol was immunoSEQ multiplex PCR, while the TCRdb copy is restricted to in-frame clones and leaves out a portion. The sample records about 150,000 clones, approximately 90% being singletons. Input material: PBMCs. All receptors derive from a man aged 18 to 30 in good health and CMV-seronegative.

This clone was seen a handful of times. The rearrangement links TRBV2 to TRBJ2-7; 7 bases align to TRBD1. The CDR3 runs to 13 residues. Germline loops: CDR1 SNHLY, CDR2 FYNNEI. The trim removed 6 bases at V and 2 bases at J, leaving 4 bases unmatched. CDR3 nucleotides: TGTGCCAGCAGGACAACAGGGGCCTACGAGCAGTACGTC. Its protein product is CASRTTGAYEQYV.

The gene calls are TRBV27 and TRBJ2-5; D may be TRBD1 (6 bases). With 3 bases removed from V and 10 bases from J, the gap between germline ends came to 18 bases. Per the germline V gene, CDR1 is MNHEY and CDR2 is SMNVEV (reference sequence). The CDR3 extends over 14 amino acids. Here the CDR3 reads CASSLGAPPWDQYF. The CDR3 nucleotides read TGTGCCAGCAGTTTGGGGGCCCCTCCATGGGACCAGTACTTC.

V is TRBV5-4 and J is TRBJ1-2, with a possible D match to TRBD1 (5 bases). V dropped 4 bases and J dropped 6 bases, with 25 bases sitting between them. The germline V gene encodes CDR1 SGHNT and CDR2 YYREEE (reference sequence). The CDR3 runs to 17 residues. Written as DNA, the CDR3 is TGTGCCAGCAGCGGAGGGCTCCGGGACCCCGCGGATGATGGCTACACCTTC. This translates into CASSGGLRDPADDGYTF.

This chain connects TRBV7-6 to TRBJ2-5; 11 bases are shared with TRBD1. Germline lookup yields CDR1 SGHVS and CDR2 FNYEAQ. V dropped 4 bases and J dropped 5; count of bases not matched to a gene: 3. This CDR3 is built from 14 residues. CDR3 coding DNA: TGTGCCAGCAGCTGGACAGGGGGCGAGGAGACCCAGTACTTC. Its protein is CASSWTGGEETQYF.

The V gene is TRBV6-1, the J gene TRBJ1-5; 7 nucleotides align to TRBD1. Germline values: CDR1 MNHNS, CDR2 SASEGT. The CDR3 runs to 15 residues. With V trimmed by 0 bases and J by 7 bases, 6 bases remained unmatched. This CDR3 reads CASSEAGGGDQPQHF. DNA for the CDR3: TGTGCCAGCAGTGAAGCAGGAGGGGGCGACCAGCCCCAGCATTTT.

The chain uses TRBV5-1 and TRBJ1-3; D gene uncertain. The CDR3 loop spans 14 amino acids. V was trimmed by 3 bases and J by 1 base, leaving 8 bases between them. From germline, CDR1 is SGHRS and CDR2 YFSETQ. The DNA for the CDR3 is TGCGCCAGCAGCTCACCTAGATCTGGAAACACCATATATTTT. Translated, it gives CASSSPRSGNTIYF.

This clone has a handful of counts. CDR3 sequence reads: CASSPKEGEYF. The CDR3 coding sequence is TGTGCCAGCAGTCCGAAAGAAGGGGAGTACTTC. This chain connects TRBV2 to TRBJ2-7; D perhaps matches TRBD1 (5 bases). Per the germline V gene, CDR1 is SNHLY and CDR2 is FYNNEI. This CDR3 has 11 amino acids. V gave up 5 bases and J gave up 11 bases, with 13 bases separating them.

In nucleotides, the CDR3 is TGTGCCACATCTAGGACAGGGGGACTTTTAATCCCCGGGGAGCTGTTTTTT. Its translation: CATSRTGGLLIPGELFF. V gene TRBV2 combines with J gene TRBJ2-2; 10 nucleotides match TRBD1. V was clipped by 10 bases and J by 6 bases; unmatched bases: 17. This CDR3 region has 17 residues. Germline V gene data show CDR1 as SNHLY and CDR2 as FYNNEI.

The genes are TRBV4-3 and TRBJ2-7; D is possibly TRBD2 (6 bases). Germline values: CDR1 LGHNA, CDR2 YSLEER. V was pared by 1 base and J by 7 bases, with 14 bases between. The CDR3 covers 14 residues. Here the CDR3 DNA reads TGCGCCAGCAGCCAAGGGGGGAGGTTCGGTGAGCAGTACTTC. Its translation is CASSQGGRFGEQYF.

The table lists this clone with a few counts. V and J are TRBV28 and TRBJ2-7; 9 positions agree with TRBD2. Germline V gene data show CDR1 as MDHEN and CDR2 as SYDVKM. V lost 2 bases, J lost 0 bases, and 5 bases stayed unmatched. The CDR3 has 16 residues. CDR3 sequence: CASSLAASGASYEQYF. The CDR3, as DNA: TGTGCCAGCAGTTTAGCGGCTAGCGGGGCCTCCTACGAGCAGTACTTC.

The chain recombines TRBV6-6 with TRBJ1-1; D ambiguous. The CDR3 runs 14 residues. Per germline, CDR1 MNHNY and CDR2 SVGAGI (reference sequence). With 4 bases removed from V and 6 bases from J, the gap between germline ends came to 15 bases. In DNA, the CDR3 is TGTGCCAGCAGTTTAGACGTAATGAGGGCTGAAGCTTTCTTT. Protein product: CASSLDVMRAEAFF.

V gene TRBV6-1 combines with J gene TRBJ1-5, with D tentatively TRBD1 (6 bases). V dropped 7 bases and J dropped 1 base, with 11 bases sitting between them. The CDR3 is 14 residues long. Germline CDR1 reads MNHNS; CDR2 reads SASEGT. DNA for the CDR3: TGTGCCAGCATTCCAACAGGGAGCAATCAGCCCCAGCATTTT. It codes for CASIPTGSNQPQHF.

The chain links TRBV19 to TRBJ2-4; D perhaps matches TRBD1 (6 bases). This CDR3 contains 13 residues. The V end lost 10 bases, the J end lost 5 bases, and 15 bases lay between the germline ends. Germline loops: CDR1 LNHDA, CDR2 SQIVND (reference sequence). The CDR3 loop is CATRWGTQNIQYF. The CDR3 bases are TGTGCCACCAGGTGGGGGACACAAAACATTCAGTACTTC.

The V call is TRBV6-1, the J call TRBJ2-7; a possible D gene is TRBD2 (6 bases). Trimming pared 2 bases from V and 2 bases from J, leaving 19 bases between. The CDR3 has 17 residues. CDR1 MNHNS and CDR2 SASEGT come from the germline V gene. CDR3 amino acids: CASSELPHWAGTYEQYV. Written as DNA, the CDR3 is TGTGCCAGCAGTGAACTCCCCCATTGGGCGGGGACCTACGAGCAGTACGTC.

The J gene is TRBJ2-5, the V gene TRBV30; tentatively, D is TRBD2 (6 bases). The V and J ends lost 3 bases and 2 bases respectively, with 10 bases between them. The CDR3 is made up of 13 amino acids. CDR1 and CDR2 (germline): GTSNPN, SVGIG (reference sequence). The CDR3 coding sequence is TGTGCCTGGAGGCGCGGGGTACAAGAGACCCAGTACTTC. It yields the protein CAWRRGVQETQYF.

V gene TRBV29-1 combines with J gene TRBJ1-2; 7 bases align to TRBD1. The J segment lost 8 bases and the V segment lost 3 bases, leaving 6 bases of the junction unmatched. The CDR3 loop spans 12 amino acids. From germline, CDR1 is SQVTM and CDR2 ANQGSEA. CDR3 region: CSVDRQGEGYTF. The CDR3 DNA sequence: TGCAGCGTTGACCGGCAGGGGGAAGGCTACACCTTC.

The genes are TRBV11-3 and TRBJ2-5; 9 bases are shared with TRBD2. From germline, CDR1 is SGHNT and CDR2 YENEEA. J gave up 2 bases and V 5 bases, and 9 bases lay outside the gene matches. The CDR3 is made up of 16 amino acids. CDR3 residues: CASSPRAAGGQETQYF. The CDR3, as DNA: TGTGCCAGCAGCCCCCGGGCTGCGGGGGGGCAAGAGACCCAGTACTTC.

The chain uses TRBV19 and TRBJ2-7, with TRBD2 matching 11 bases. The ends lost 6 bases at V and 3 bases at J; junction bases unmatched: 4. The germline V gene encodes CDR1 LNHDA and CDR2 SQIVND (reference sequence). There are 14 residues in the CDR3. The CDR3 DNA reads TGTGCCAGTAGCCCTAGCGGGGGGATCTACGAGCAGTACGTC. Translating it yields CASSPSGGIYEQYV.

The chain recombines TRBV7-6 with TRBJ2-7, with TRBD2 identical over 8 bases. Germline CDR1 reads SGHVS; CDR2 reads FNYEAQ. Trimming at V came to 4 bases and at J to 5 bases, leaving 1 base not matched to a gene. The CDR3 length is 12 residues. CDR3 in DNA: TGTGCCAGCAGCTCGGGGGGGAACGAGCAGTACTTC. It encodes CASSSGGNEQYF.

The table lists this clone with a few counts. CDR3 sequence: CASSTGTGTGELFF. CDR3 nucleotide sequence: TGTGCCAGTAGTACGGGGACTGGCACCGGGGAGCTGTTTTTT. The chain uses TRBV19 and TRBJ2-2; D may be TRBD2 (6 bases). This CDR3 has 14 residues. Germline V gene data show CDR1 as LNHDA and CDR2 as SQIVND (reference sequence). Trimming left V 4 bases short and J 4 bases short, with 10 bases between.

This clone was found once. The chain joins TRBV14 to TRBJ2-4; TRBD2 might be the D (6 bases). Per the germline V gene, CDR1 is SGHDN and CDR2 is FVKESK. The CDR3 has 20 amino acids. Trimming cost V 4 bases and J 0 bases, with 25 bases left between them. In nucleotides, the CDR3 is TGTGCCAGCAGCCCAGGTCAGCGGACTACCACCGAACTAGCCAAAAACATTCAGTACTTC. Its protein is CASSPGQRTTTELAKNIQYF. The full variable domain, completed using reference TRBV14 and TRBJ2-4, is EAGVTQFPSHSVIEKGQTVTLRCDPISGHDNLYWYRRVMGKEIKFLLHFVKESKQDESGMPNNRFLAERTGGTYSTLKVQPAELEDSGVYFCASSPGQRTTTELAKNIQYFGAGTRLSVL.

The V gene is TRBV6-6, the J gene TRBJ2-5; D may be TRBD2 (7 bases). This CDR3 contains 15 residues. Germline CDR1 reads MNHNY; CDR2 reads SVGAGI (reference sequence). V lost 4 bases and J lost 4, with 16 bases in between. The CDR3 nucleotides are TGTGCCAGCAGTTGGGGCGGGGGCGAGGTAGAGACCCAGTACTTC. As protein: CASSWGGGEVETQYF.

The CDR3: CASSQDLSAGTSTDTQYF. CDR3 sequence (DNA): TGCGCCAGCAGCCAAGATTTATCGGCAGGGACTAGCACAGATACGCAGTATTTT. J is TRBJ2-3 and V is TRBV4-3, with a possible D match to TRBD2 (6 bases). Trimming pared 0 bases from V and 0 bases from J, leaving 16 bases between. The CDR3 loop spans 18 amino acids. Looked up from germline, CDR1 is LGHNA and CDR2 is YSLEER.

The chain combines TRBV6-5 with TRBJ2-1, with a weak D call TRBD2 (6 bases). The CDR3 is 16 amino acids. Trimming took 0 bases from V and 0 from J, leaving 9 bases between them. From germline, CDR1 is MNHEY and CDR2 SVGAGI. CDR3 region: CASSYSPSDSYNEQFF. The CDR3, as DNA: TGTGCCAGCAGTTACTCGCCTAGCGACTCCTACAATGAGCAGTTCTTC.

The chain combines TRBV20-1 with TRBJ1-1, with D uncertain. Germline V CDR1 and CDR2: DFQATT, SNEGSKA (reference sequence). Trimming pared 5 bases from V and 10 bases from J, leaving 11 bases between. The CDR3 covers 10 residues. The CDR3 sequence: CSALGVAAFF. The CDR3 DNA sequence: TGCAGTGCTCTCGGGGTTGCAGCTTTCTTT.

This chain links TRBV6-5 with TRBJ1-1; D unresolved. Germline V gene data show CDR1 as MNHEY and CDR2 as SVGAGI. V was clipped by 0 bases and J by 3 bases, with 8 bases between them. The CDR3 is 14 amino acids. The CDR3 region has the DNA TGTGCCAGCAGTTACTCCGGGGAGGACACTGAAGCTTTCTTT. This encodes CASSYSGEDTEAFF.

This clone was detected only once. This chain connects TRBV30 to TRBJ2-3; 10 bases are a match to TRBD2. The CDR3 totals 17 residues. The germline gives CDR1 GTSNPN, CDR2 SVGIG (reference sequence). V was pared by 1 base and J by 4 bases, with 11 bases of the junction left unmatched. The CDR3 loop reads CAWSGVERGGLPDTQYF. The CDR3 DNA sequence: TGTGCCTGGAGTGGGGTTGAGCGGGGGGGCCTTCCAGATACGCAGTATTTT. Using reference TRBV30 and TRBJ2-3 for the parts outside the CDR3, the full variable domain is SQTIHQWPATLVQPVGSPLSLECTVEGTSNPNLYWYRQAAGRGLQLLFYSVGIGQISSEVPQNLSASRPQDRQFILSSKKLLLSDSGFYLCAWSGVERGGLPDTQYFGPGTRLTVL.

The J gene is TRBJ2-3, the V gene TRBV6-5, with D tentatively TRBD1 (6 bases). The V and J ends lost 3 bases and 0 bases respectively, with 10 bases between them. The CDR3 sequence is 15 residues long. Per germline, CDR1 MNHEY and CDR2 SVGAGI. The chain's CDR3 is CASSYFQGSTDTQYF. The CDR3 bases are TGTGCCAGCAGTTATTTTCAGGGGAGCACAGATACGCAGTATTTT.

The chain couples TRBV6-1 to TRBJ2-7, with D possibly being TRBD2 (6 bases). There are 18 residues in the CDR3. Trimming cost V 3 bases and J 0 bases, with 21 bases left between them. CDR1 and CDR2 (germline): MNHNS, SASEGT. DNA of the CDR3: TGTGCCAGCAGTGACTACAATGGAGGGTCGACCCCCTCCTACGAGCAGTACTTC. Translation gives CASSDYNGGSTPSYEQYF.

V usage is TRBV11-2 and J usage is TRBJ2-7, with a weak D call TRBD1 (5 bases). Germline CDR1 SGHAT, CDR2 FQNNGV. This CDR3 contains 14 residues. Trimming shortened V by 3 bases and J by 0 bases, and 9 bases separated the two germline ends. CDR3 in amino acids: CASSFDSSSYEQYF. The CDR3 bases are TGTGCCAGCAGCTTTGACAGTTCCTCCTACGAGCAGTACTTC. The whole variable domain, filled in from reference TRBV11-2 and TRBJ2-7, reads EAGVAQSPRYKIIEKRQSVAFWCNPISGHATLYWYQQILGQGPKLLIQFQNNGVVDDSQLPKDRFSAERLKGVDSTLKIQPAKLEDSAVYLCASSFDSSSYEQYFGPGTRLTVT.

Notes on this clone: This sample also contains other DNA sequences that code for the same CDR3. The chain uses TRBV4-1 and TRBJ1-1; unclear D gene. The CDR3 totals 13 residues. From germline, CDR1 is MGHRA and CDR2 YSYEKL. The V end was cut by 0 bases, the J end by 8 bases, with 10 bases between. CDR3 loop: CASSQDPGGEAFF. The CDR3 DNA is TGCGCCAGCAGCCAAGATCCGGGCGGGGAAGCTTTCTTT.

The CDR3 is CASSLRDRIYEQYF. The CDR3 region has the DNA TGTGCCAGCTCCCTACGGGACAGGATCTACGAGCAGTACTTC. The genes are TRBV18 and TRBJ2-7; 8 bases align to TRBD1. Germline V CDR1 and CDR2: KGHSH, LQKENI. J was trimmed by 3 bases and V by 6 bases; bases with no gene match: 7. This CDR3 has 14 amino acids. The full variable domain, completed using reference TRBV18 and TRBJ2-7, is NAGVMQNPRHLVRRRGQEARLRCSPMKGHSHVYWYRQLPEEGLKFMVYLQKENIIDESGMPKERFSAEFPKEGPSILRIQQVVRGDSAAYFCASSLRDRIYEQYFGPGTRLTVT.